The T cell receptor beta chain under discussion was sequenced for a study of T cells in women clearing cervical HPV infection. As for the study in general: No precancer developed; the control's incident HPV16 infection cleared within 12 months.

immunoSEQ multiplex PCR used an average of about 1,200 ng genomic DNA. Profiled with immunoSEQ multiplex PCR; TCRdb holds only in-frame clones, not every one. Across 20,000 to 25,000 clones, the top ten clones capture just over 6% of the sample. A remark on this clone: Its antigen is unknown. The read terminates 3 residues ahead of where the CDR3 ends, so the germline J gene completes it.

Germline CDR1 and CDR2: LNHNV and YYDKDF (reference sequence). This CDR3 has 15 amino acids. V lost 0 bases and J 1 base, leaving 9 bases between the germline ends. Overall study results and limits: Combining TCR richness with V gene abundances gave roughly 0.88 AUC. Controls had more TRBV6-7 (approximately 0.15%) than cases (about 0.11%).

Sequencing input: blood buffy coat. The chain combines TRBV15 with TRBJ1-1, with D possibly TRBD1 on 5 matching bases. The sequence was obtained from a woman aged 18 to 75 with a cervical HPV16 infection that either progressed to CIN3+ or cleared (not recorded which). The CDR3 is CATSRDPQGNTEAFF. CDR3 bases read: TGTGCCACCAGCAGAGATCCGCAGGGGAACACTGAA.